The rows below give T cell receptor beta chains drawn from one sample of a study of cytomegalovirus exposure and HLA in healthy donors. Repertoires were generated with immunoSEQ multiplex PCR, while TCRdb's copy carries only in-frame clones and drops some. Of roughly 260,000 clones in the sample, about 87% were seen once. Sequences were obtained from PBMCs. These receptors were obtained from a man aged 18-30 years in good health and CMV-seronegative. CDR3s include the opening cysteine and the closing phenylalanine or tryptophan. A D gene is named only where the DNA matches it firmly. A clone size is listed for some rows: how often the clone was seen (once, few, many), or a class if it is expanded.

d_gene | j_gene | v_gene | abundance | CDR3nt | CDR3aa
TRBD2 | TRBJ2-2 | TRBV7-3 | NA | TGTGCCAGCTCGGGGGGATCGAACACCGGGGAGCTGTTTTTT | CASSGGSNTGELFF
NA | TRBJ2-3 | TRBV2 | NA | TGTGCCAGCAGTGAAGTAGGGGAAGATACGCAGTATTTT | CASSEVGEDTQYF
TRBD2 | TRBJ2-5 | TRBV9 | NA | TGTGCCAGCAGCGTACATGGACTAGCGGGGGACCAAGAGACCCAGTACTTC | CASSVHGLAGDQETQYF
NA | TRBJ1-5 | TRBV6-5 | NA | TGTGCCAGCAGTTACTCGATTCCAGGGGATGGGCCCCAGCATTTT | CASSYSIPGDGPQHF
TRBD2 | TRBJ2-1 | TRBV27 | NA | TGTGCCAGCAGGGCTAGCGGGGGGCTGGGGGAGCAGTTCTTC | CASRASGGLGEQFF
TRBD1 | TRBJ1-2 | TRBV9 | few | TGTGCCAGCAGCACCCGACAGGGCTGGGGCTACACCTTC | CASSTRQGWGYTF
NA | TRBJ2-7 | TRBV7-8 | NA | TGTGCCAGCAGCTTAGGCCCCTCACAGGAATACTTC | CASSLGPSQEYF
TRBD2 | TRBJ2-5 | TRBV7-2 | once | TGTGCCAGCAGCTCCCTAGCCGGGACTAGCGCCGAGACCCAGTACTTC | CASSSLAGTSAETQYF
NA | TRBJ1-1 | TRBV15 | NA | TGTGCCACCAGCAGAACAGGGAGAACTGAAGCTTTCTTT | CATSRTGRTEAFF
NA | TRBJ2-2 | TRBV7-9 | NA | TGTGCCAGCAGCTTAGTAATTGGCCTGATCACCGGGGAGCTGTTTTTT | CASSLVIGLITGELFF
TRBD1 | TRBJ2-3 | TRBV7-6 | NA | TGTGCCAGCAGTTGGACAGGGGCAGATACGCAGTATTTT | CASSWTGADTQYF
TRBD2 | TRBJ2-7 | TRBV4-1 | NA | TGCGCCAGCAGCCAAGCATTAATGACTAGCGGGATGAACGAGCAGTACTTC | CASSQALMTSGMNEQYF
TRBD2 | TRBJ2-5 | TRBV5-4 | once | TGTGCCAGCTTCCGGGGGGGCGGCGAAGAGACCCAGTACTTC | CASFRGGGEETQYF
TRBD2 | TRBJ2-1 | TRBV7-2 | few | TGTGCCAGCAGCTTAGGGCGGGAGACTGAGCAGTTCTTC | CASSLGRETEQFF
NA | TRBJ1-2 | TRBV28 | NA | TGTGCCAGCAGTTTGTTTATTGCGGGTTTTTATGGCTACACCTTC | CASSLFIAGFYGYTF
TRBD1 | TRBJ2-2 | TRBV27 | NA | TGTGCCAGCAGTTTTGGGACAGGGAACGGGGAGCTGTTTTTT | CASSFGTGNGELFF
NA | TRBJ1-1 | TRBV12-5 | NA | TGTGCTAGTGGTTATCAGGCTGGCACTGAAGCTTTCTTT | CASGYQAGTEAFF
TRBD2 | TRBJ2-7 | TRBV19 | few | TGTGCCAGTAGTATAGGCGGGACTAGCAACCCCTACGAGCAGTACTTC | CASSIGGTSNPYEQYF
NA | TRBJ1-4 | TRBV4-1 | NA | TGCGCCAGCAGCCGATCCGCACAGGGAGGGAATGAAAAACTGTTTTTT | CASSRSAQGGNEKLFF
NA | TRBJ1-6 | TRBV19 | NA | TGTGCCAGTACCCGTACCCCCAAAGGGGGACATAAGAATTCACCCCTCCACTTT | CASTRTPKGGHKNSPLHF
NA | TRBJ2-2 | TRBV7-3 | once | TGTGCCAGCAGCTTAGAATACACGGGGTTGAACACCGGGGAGCTGTTTTTT | CASSLEYTGLNTGELFF
NA | TRBJ2-7 | TRBV30 | NA | TGTGCCTGGAGTGTATTCAATTTAGTGGGACACCAATACGAGCAGTACTTC | CAWSVFNLVGHQYEQYF
NA | TRBJ1-1 | TRBV5-1 | NA | TGCGCCAGCAGCTCCTGGCTTAAGGGGCAAAAATTAACTGAAGCTTTCTTT | CASSSWLKGQKLTEAFF
NA | TRBJ1-6 | TRBV6-1 | NA | TGTGCCAGCAGTGAACTGCCGGGGAATTCACCCCTCCACTTT | CASSELPGNSPLHF
NA | TRBJ2-2 | TRBV10-3 | NA | TGTGCCATCAGTGGGGCCCAGGGCACCGGGGAGCTGTTTTTT | CAISGAQGTGELFF
TRBD1 | TRBJ1-2 | TRBV11-2 | NA | TGTGCCAGCAGCTTAGGGCTGGGACAGGGGACTAGCTATGGCTACACCTTC | CASSLGLGQGTSYGYTF
NA | TRBJ2-7 | TRBV7-5 | once | TGTGCCAGAAGCTTAGTACTAGCGGGGGGCTTATGGGTCGGAGTCGAGCAGTACTTC | CARSLVLAGGLWVGVEQYF
NA | TRBJ2-1 | TRBV9 | NA | TGTGCCAGCAGCTACTTAGGGGGTTCGGGGACTGAGCAGTTCTTC | CASSYLGGSGTEQFF
NA | TRBJ1-4 | TRBV7-2 | NA | TGTGCCAGCAGCTTAAAGGGGGATACGCGTGAAAAACTGTTTTTT | CASSLKGDTREKLFF
TRBD1 | TRBJ2-7 | TRBV5-3 | NA | TGTGCCAGAAGCTTGGACAGGGGGAGGTCTTCCTACGAGCAGTACTTC | CARSLDRGRSSYEQYF
NA | TRBJ2-7 | TRBV6-1 | NA | TGTGCCAGCAGTTCCTGGACAGTCGTGACCTTCGAGCAGTACTTC | CASSSWTVVTFEQYF
NA | TRBJ1-4 | TRBV6-5 | NA | TGTGCCAGCAGTTACGTCGGGGGAGTAGAAAAACTGTTTTTT | CASSYVGGVEKLFF
TRBD2 | TRBJ2-7 | TRBV5-1 | NA | TGCGCCAGCAGCCCCCTAGCGGAGAGCTCCTACGAGCAGTACTTC | CASSPLAESSYEQYF
TRBD1 | TRBJ2-5 | TRBV7-2 | NA | TGTGCCAGCAGCCCTAGACAGGGGGCTTACGAGACCCAGTACTTC | CASSPRQGAYETQYF
NA | TRBJ1-1 | TRBV28 | once | TGTGCCAGCAATGGTCCGGGGGGAGAGAGGGGCACTGAAGCTTTCTTT | CASNGPGGERGTEAFF
TRBD1 | TRBJ2-5 | TRBV27 | NA | TGTGCCACCCCGCAAAGAACTCCGGACAGGGCTGGGGAGACCCAGTACTTC | CATPQRTPDRAGETQYF
TRBD2 | TRBJ2-5 | TRBV28 | NA | TGTGCCAGCATGTCCCCCACTAGCGGAGAGACCCAGTACTTC | CASMSPTSGETQYF
NA | TRBJ1-4 | TRBV5-4 | NA | TGTGCCAGCCAGGGCTCAAGTGAAAAACTGTTTTTT | CASQGSSEKLFF
TRBD1 | TRBJ1-1 | TRBV6-6 | NA | TGTGCCAGCAGTTACAGGGGGCAAGCTTTCTTT | CASSYRGQAFF
TRBD1 | TRBJ1-2 | TRBV19 | NA | TGTGCCAGTAGTACCTCGGACAGGCTCTATGGCTACACCTTC | CASSTSDRLYGYTF
NA | TRBJ2-1 | TRBV5-6 | NA | TGTGCCAGCAGCTCCCTAGAGGAGCAGTTCTTC | CASSSLEEQFF
TRBD1 | TRBJ2-7 | TRBV5-1 | NA | TGCGCCAGCGGACAGGTTTCTTCAACCTACGAGCAGTACTTC | CASGQVSSTYEQYF
NA | TRBJ2-1 | TRBV5-1 | NA | TGCGCCAGCAGCTTGCTTTTGGGGGCCCCCAATGAGCAGTTCTTC | CASSLLLGAPNEQFF
NA | TRBJ2-2 | TRBV28 | NA | TGTGCCAGCAGTTTAGCAGGGGTCGGCGGGGAGCTGTTTTTT | CASSLAGVGGELFF
NA | TRBJ1-3 | TRBV4-3 | once | TGCGCCAGCAGCCAAGGCGGGGCTTTTACCGTTATGGGAAACACCATATATTTT | CASSQGGAFTVMGNTIYF
TRBD1 | TRBJ2-7 | TRBV5-1 | NA | TGCGCCAGCAGCTTGGCAGGGGGCGTTTCCTACGAGCAGTACTTC | CASSLAGGVSYEQYF
TRBD2 | TRBJ2-7 | TRBV4-3 | NA | TGCGCCAGCAGCCACCTACTAGCGGGAGGAACTTACGAGCAGTACTTC | CASSHLLAGGTYEQYF
TRBD2 | TRBJ2-7 | TRBV6-5 | NA | TGTGCCAGCACCAATAGCGGGGGCACTTTAATGCAGTACTTC | CASTNSGGTLMQYF
NA | TRBJ1-2 | TRBV6-1 | few | TGTGCCAGCAGTGAAAGACAGTATGGCTACACCTTC | CASSERQYGYTF
TRBD1 | TRBJ1-4 | TRBV7-9 | NA | TGTGCCAGCAGCATCGACAGGGCGGGAGAAAAACTGTTTTTT | CASSIDRAGEKLFF
NA | TRBJ2-7 | TRBV4-3 | NA | TGCGCCAGCAGCCAAGTTTGGTCTCAGGCAATCCCCAACGAGCAGTACTTC | CASSQVWSQAIPNEQYF
TRBD2 | TRBJ2-7 | TRBV4-3 | once | TGCGCCAGCAGCCAAGATGGGGCTAGCGGTTACTACGAGCAGTACTTC | CASSQDGASGYYEQYF
TRBD1 | TRBJ2-2 | TRBV5-8 | NA | TGTGCCAGCAGCCCTGGACAGGGGTTTGTCGGGGAGCTGTTTTTT | CASSPGQGFVGELFF
NA | TRBJ2-1 | TRBV27 | NA | TGTGCCAGCAGTTTTGGGGGGAGCTCCTACAATGAGCAGTTCTTC | CASSFGGSSYNEQFF
NA | TRBJ2-7 | TRBV27 | NA | TGTGCCAGCAGTACTAATTATGTCTACGAGCAGTACTTC | CASSTNYVYEQYF
TRBD2 | TRBJ2-7 | TRBV5-4 | few | TGTGCCAGCAGCTCGACTAGCGGGAGTAAGCACGAGCAGTACTTC | CASSSTSGSKHEQYF
TRBD2 | TRBJ2-7 | TRBV4-2 | NA | TGTGCCAGCAGCCAAACCGCACTAGCGGGACCCACCTACGAGCAGTACTTC | CASSQTALAGPTYEQYF
TRBD1 | TRBJ1-2 | TRBV27 | NA | TGTGCCAGCAGTTTATGGCAGGGGGCAGGGTATGGCTACACCTTC | CASSLWQGAGYGYTF
NA | TRBJ2-3 | TRBV5-1 | NA | TGCGCCAGCAGCAACACAGGGTACGCAGATACGCAGTATTTT | CASSNTGYADTQYF
TRBD2 | TRBJ2-7 | TRBV9 | NA | TGTGCCAGCAGCGAGGGACTAGCGGGAGGGTACGAGCAGTACTTC | CASSEGLAGGYEQYF